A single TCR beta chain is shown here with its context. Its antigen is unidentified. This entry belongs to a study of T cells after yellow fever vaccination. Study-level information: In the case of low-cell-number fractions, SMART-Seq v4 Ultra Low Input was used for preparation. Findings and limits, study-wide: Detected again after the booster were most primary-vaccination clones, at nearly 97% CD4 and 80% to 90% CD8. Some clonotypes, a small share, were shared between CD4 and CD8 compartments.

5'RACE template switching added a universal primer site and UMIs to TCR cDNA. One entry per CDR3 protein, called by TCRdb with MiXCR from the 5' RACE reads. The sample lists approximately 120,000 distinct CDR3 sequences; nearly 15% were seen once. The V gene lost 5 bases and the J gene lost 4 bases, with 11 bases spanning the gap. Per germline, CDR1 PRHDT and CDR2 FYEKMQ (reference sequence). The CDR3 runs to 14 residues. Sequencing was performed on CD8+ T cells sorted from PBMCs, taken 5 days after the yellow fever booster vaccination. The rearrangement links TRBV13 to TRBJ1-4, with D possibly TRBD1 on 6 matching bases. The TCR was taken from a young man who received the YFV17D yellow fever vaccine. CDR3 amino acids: CASSPQGLNEKLFF. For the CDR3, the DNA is TGTGCCAGCAGCCCACAGGGACTTAATGAAAAACTGTTTTTT.